The TCR beta chain described here comes from a study of CD8+ T cells in alopecia areata. Study details: Treatment comprised oral tofacitinib, 5 to 10 mg twice daily, in treated patients. Broader study findings: Unlike in mice, where it was clearer, TCR sharing across patients was less clear, possibly HLA-related. Association of baseline CD8+ expansion with response is uncertain owing to one nonresponder.

The treatment: oral pan-JAK inhibitor, 5-10 mg twice daily. The authors extracted RNA and reverse transcribed it into cDNA as the sequencing template. Sequenced by immunoSEQ multiplex PCR; TCRdb stores in-frame clones only, minus some. The profile covers around 190,000 clones, with over 55% appearing a single time and over 0.9% taken by the ten largest. The CDR3 consists of 14 residues. V dropped 3 bases and J dropped 0; count of bases not matched to a gene: 1. Per germline, CDR1 MNHNS and CDR2 SASEGT. As regards this clone: Antigen specificity is unknown.

The sample consisted of CD4+ T cells sorted from blood, taken at week 24, from a patient treated with tofacitinib. This receptor was taken from a human donor with alopecia areata. The chain couples TRBV6-1 to TRBJ1-1, with 7 bases matching TRBD1. CDR3 amino acids: CASSEDRMNTEAFF. The CDR3 nucleotides read TGTGCCAGCAGTGAGGACAGGATGAACACTGAAGCTTTCTTT.